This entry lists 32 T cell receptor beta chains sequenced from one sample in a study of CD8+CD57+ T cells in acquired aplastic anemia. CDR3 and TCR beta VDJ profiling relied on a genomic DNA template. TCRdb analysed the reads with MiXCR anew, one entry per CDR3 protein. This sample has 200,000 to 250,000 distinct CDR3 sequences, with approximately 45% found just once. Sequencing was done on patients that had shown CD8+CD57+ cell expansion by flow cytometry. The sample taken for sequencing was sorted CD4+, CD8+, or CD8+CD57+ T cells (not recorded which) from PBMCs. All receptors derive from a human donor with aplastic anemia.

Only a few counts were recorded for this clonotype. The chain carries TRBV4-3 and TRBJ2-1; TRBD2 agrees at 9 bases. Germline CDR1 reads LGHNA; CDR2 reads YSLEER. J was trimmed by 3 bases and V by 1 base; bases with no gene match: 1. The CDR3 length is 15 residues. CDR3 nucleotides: TGCGCCAGCAGCCAAGGCGGGGGGGACTACAATGAGCAGTTCTTC. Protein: CASSQGGGDYNEQFF.

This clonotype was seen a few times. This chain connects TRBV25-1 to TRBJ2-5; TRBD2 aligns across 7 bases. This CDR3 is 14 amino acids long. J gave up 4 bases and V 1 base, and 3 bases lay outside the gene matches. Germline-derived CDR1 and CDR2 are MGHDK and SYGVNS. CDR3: CASSEWGGVETQYF. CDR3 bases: TGTGCCAGCAGTGAATGGGGGGGAGTAGAGACCCAGTACTTC. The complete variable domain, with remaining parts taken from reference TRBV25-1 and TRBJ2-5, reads EADIYQTPRYLVIGTGKKITLECSQTMGHDKMYWYQQDPGMELHLIHYSYGVNSTEKGDLSSESTVSRIRTEHFPLTLESARPSHTSQYLCASSEWGGVETQYFGPGTRLLVL.

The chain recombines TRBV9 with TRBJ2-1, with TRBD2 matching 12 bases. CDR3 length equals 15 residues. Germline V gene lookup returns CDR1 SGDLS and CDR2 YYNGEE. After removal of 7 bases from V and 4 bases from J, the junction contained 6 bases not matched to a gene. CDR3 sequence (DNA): TGTGCCAGCGCTAGCGGGAGGGCCCCGTACAATGAGCAGTTCTTC. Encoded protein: CASASGRAPYNEQFF.

The CDR3 loop reads CASSAWSETGIGNTIYF. CDR3 nucleotide sequence: TGTGCCAGCAGTGCATGGAGTGAGACAGGGATAGGAAACACCATATATTTT. The chain recombines TRBV6-6 with TRBJ1-3, with 7 bases fitting TRBD1. Germline trimming cut 5 bases from V and 4 bases from J; bases unmatched to any gene: 14. Germline V CDR1 and CDR2: MNHNY, SVGAGI (reference sequence). CDR3 size: 17 residues.

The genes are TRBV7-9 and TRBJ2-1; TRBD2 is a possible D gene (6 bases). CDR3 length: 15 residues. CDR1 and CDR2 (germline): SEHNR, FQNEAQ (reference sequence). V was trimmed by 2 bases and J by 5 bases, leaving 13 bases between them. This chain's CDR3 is CASSLFGGRHNEQFF. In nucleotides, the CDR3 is TGTGCCAGCAGCTTATTTGGAGGGCGACACAATGAGCAGTTCTTC.

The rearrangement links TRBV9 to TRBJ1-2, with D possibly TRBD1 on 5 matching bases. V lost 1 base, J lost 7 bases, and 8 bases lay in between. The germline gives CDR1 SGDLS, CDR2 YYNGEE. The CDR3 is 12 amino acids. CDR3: CASSVYQGGYTF. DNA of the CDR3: TGTGCCAGCAGCGTATATCAGGGTGGCTACACCTTC. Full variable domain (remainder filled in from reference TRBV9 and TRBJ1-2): DSGVTQTPKHLITATGQRVTLRCSPRSGDLSVYWYQQSLDQGLQFLIQYYNGEERAKGNILERFSAQQFPDLHSELNLSSLELGDSALYFCASSVYQGGYTFGSGTRLTVV.

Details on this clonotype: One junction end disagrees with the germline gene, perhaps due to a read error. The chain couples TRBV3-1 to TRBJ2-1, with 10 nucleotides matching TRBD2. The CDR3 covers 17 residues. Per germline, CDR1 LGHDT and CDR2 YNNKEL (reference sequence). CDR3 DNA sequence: TGTGCCAGCAGCCAAGACTCTAGCGGGGGCTCCTACAATGAGCGGTTCTTC. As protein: CASSQDSSGGSYNERFF.

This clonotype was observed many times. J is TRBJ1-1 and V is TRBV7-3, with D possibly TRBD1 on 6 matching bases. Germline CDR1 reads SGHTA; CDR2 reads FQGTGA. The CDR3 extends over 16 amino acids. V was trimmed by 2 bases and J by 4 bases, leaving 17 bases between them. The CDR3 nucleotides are TGTGCCAGCAGCTTATCGGGGGCCGGACGGGGCACTGAAGCTTTCTTT. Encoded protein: CASSLSGAGRGTEAFF.

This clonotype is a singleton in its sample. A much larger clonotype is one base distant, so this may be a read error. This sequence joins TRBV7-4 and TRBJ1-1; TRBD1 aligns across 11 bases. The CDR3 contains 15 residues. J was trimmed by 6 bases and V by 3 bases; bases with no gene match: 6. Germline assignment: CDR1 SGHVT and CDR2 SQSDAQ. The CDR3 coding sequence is TGTGCCAGCAGCTTGGCAGGACAGGGGGCGGCTGAAGCTTTCTTT. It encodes CASSLAGQGAAEAFF.

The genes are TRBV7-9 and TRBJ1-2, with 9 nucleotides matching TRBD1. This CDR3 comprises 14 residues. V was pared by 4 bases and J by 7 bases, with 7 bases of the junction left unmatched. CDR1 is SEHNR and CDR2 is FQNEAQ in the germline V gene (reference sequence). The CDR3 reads CASSYTGGGGGYTF. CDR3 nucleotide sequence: TGTGCCAGCAGCTACACAGGGGGCGGTGGTGGCTACACCTTC.

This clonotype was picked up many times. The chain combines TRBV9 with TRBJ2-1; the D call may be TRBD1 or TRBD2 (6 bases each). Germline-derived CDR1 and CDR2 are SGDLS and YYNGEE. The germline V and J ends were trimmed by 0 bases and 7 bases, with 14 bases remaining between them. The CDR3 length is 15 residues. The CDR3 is CASSVGGADRNEQFF. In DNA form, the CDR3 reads TGTGCCAGCAGCGTAGGGGGGGCCGATCGGAATGAGCAGTTCTTC.

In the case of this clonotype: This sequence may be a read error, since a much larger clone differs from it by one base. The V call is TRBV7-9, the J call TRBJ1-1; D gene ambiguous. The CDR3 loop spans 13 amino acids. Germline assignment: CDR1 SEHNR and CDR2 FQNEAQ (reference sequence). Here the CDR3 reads CASRVGVNTKAFF. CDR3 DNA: TGTGCCAGCAGGGTGGGAGTGAACACTAAAGCTTTCTTT.

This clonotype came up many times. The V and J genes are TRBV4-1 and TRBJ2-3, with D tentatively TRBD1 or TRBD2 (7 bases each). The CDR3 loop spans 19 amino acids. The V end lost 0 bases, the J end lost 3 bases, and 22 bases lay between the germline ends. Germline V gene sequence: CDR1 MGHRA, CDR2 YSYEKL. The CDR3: CASSQDGAGDREGTDTQYF. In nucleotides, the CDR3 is TGCGCCAGCAGCCAAGATGGGGCGGGCGACAGGGAGGGAACAGATACGCAGTATTTT.

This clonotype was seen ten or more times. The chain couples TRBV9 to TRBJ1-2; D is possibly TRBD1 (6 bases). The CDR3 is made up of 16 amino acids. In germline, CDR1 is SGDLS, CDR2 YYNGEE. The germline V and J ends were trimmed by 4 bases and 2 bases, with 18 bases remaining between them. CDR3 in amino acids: CASSITDTGNNYGYTF. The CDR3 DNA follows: TGTGCCAGCAGCATCACCGATACAGGGAACAACTATGGCTACACCTTC.

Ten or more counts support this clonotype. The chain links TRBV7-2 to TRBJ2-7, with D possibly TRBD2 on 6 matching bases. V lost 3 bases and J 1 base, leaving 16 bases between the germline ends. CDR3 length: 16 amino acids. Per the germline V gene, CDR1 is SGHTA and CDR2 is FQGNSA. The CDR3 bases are TGTGCCAGCAGCTTTACAGGCTCTAGCGTGTCCTACGAGCAGTACTTC. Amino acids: CASSFTGSSVSYEQYF.

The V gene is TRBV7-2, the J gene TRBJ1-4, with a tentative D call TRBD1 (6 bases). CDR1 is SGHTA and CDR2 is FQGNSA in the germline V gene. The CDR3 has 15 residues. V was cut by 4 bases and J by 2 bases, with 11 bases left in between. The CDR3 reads CASSYQTGTNEKLFF. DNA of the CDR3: TGTGCCAGCAGCTACCAAACAGGGACTAATGAAAAACTGTTTTTT.

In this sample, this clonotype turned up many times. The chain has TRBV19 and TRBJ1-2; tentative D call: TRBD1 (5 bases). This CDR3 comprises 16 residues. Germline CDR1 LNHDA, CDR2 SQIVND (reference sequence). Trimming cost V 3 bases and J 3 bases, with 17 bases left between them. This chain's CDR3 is CASSMGGLADHYGYTF. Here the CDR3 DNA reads TGTGCCAGTAGTATGGGGGGACTAGCCGACCACTATGGCTACACCTTC.

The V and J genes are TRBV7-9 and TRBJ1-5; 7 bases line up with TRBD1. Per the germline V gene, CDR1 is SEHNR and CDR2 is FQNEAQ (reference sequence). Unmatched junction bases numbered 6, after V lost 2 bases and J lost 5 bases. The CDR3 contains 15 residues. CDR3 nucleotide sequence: TGTGCCAGCAGCTTACGACAGGGTGGGGATCAGCCCCAGCATTTT. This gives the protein CASSLRQGGDQPQHF.

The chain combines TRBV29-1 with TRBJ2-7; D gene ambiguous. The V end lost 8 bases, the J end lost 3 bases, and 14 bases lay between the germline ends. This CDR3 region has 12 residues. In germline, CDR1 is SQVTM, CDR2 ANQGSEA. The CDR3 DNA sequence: TGCAGCTTGGGGTCGTACGGCTACGAGCAGTACTTC. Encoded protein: CSLGSYGYEQYF.

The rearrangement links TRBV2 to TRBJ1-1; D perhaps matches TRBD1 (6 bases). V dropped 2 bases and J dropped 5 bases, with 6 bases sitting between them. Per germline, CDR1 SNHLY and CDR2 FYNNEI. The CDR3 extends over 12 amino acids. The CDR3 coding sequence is TGTGCCAGCAGTGAAAGGGGGACTGAAGCTTTCTTT. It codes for CASSERGTEAFF.

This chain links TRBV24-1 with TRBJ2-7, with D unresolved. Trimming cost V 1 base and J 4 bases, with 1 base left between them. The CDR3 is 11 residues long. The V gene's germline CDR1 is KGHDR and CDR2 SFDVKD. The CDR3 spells CATSDFYEQYF. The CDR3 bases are TGTGCCACCAGTGATTTTTACGAGCAGTACTTC.

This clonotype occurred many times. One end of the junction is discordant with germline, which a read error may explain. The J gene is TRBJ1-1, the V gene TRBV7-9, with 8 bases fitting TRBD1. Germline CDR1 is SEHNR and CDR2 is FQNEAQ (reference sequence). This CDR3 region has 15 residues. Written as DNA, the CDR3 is TGTGCTAGCAGGAAAACAGGGGGTATGAACACTGAAGCTTTCTTT. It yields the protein CASRKTGGMNTEAFF.

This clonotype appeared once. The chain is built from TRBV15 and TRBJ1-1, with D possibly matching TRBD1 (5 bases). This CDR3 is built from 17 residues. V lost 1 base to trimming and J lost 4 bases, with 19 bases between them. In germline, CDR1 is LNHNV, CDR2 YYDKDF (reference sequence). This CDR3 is CATSRVRRHGTSTEAFF. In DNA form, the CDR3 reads TGTGCCACCAGCAGAGTGCGACGTCATGGGACTAGCACTGAAGCTTTCTTT. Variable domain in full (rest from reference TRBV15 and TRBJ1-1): DAMVIQNPRYQVTQFGKPVTLSCSQTLNHNVMYWYQQKSSQAPKLLFHYYDKDFNNEADTPDNFQSRRPNTSFCFLDIRSPGLGDTAMYLCATSRVRRHGTSTEAFFGQGTRLTVV.

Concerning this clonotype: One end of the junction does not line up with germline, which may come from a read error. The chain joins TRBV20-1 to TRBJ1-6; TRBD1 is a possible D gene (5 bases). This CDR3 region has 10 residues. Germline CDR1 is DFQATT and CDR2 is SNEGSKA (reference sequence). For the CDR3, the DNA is TGCAGTGCTAGCCCAGGGCCGGCAGGGTTT. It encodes CSASPGPAGF.

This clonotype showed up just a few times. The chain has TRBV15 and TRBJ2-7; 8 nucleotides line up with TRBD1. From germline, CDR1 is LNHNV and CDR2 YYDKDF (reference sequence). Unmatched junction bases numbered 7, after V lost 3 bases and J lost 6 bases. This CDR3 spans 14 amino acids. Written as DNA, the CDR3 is TGTGCCACCAGCAGCCTGGACAGGGAGCTCGAGCAGTACTTC. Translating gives CATSSLDRELEQYF.

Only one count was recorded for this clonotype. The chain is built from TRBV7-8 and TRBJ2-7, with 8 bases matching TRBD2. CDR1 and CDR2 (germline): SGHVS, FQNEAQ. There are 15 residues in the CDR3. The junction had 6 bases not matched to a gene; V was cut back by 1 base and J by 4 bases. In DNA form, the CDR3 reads TGTGCCAGCAGCTTAGGCGGGGGGCTGCCTTACGAGCAGTACTTC. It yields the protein CASSLGGGLPYEQYF.

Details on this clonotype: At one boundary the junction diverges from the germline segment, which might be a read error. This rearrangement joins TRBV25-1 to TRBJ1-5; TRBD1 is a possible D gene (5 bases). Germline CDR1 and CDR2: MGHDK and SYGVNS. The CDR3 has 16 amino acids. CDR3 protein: CVSSSPGQDSNQPQHF. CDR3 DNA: TGTGTCAGCAGTTCCCCGGGGCAGGATAGCAATCAGCCCCAGCATTTT.

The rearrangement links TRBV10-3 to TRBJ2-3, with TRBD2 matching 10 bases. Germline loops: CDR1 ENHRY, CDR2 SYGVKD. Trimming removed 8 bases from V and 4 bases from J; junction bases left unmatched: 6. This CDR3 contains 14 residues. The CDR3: CAIQRGGGADTQYF. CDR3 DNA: TGTGCCATCCAGCGGGGGGGGGGCGCAGATACGCAGTATTTT.

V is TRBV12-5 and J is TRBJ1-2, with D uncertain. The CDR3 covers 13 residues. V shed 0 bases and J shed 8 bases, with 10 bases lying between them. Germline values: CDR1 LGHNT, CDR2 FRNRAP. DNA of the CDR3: TGTGCTAGTGGTTTGGTAACGTGGATCGGCTACACCTTC. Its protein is CASGLVTWIGYTF. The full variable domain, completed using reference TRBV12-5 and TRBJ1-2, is DARVTQTPRHKVTEMGQEVTMRCQPILGHNTVFWYRQTMMQGLELLAYFRNRAPLDDSGMPKDRFSAEMPDATLATLKIQPSEPRDSAVYFCASGLVTWIGYTFGSGTRLTVV.

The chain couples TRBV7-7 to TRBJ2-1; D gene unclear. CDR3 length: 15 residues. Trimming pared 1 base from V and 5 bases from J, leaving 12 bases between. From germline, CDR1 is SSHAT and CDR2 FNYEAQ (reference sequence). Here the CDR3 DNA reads TGTGCCAGCAGCTTAGACGTAACCCGACACAATGAGCAGTTCTTC. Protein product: CASSLDVTRHNEQFF. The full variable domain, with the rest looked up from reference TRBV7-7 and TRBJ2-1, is GAGVSQSPRYKVTKRGQDVTLRCDPISSHATLYWYQQALGQGPEFLTYFNYEAQPDKSGLPSDRFSAERPEGSISTLTIQRTEQRDSAMYRCASSLDVTRHNEQFFGPGTRLTVL.

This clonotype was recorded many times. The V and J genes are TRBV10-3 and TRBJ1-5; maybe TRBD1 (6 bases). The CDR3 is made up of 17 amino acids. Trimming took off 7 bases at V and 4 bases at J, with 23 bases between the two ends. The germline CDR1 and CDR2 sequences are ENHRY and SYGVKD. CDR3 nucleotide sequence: TGTGCCATCAAGAAGGAACAGGGCCGCGTCTTGAATCAGCCCCAGCATTTT. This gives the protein CAIKKEQGRVLNQPQHF.

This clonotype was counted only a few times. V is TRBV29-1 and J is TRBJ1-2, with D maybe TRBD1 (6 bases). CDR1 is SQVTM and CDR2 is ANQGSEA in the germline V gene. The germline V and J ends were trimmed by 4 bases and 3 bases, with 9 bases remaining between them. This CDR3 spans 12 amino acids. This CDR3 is CSVGEGDYGYTF. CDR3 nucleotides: TGCAGCGTTGGAGAGGGGGACTATGGCTACACCTTC.